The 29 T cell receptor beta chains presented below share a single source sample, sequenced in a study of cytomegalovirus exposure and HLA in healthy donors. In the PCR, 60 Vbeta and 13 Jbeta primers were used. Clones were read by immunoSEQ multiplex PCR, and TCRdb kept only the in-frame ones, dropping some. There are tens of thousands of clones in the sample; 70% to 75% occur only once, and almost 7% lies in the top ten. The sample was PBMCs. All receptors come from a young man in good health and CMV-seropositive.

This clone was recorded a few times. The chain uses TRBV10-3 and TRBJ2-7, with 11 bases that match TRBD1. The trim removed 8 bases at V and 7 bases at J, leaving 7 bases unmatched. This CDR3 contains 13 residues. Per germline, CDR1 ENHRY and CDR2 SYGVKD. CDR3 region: CAIRDRGSWEQYF. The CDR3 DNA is TGTGCCATCCGGGACAGGGGGTCCTGGGAGCAGTACTTC.

CDR3 coding DNA: TGTGCCAGTAGTTTCCTTAACACTGAAGCTTTCTTT. Encoded protein: CASSFLNTEAFF. The chain recombines TRBV19 with TRBJ1-1; D unresolved. The CDR3 totals 12 residues. The V end was cut by 5 bases, the J end by 2 bases, with 6 bases between. CDR1 and CDR2 (germline): LNHDA, SQIVND (reference sequence).

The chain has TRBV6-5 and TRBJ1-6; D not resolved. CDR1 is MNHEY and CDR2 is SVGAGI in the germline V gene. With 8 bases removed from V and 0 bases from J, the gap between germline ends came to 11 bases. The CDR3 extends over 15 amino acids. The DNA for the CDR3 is TGTGCCAGCCGGACCGGGAACTCCTATAATTCACCCCTCCACTTT. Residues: CASRTGNSYNSPLHF.

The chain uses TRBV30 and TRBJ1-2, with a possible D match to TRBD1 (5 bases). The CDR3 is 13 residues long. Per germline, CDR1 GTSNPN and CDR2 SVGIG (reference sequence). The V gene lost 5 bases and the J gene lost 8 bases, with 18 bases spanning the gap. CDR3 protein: CAWGGTPVGGYTF. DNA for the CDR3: TGTGCCTGGGGAGGGACGCCGGTCGGGGGCTACACCTTC.

The CDR3 spells CATKGQGANEQFF. CDR3 coding DNA: TGTGCCACTAAGGGACAGGGGGCCAATGAGCAGTTCTTC. The chain has TRBV27 and TRBJ2-1, with 12 bases matching TRBD1. The CDR3 consists of 13 residues. Germline V CDR1 and CDR2: MNHEY, SMNVEV (reference sequence). The V and J ends lost 10 bases and 6 bases, in that order; junction bases with no gene match: 4.

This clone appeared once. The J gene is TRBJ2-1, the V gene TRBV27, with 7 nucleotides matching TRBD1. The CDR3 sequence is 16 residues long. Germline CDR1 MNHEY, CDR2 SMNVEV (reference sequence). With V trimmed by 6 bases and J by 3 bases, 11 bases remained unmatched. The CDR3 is CASSLFGTAFYNEQFF. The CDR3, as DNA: TGTGCCAGCAGCCTCTTCGGGACAGCATTCTACAATGAGCAGTTCTTC.

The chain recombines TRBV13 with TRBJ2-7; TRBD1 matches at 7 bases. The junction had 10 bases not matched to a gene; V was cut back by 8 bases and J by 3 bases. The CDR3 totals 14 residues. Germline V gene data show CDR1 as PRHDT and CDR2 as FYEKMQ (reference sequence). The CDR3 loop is CASGYRDSFYEQYF. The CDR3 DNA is TGTGCCAGCGGGTACCGGGACAGCTTCTACGAGCAGTACTTC.

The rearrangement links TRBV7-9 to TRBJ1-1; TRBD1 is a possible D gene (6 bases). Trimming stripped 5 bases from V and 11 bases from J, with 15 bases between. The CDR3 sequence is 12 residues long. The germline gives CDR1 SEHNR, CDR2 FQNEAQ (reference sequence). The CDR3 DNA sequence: TGTGCCAGCAGCCCACAGGGAAGAGGGGCTTTCTTT. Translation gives CASSPQGRGAFF.

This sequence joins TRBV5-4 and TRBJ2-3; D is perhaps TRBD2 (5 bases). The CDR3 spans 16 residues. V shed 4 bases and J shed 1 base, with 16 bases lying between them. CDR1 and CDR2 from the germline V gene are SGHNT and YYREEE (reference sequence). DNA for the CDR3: TGTGCCAGCAGCATTGGTGGAGGACTTCGCACAGATACGCAGTATTTT. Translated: CASSIGGGLRTDTQYF.

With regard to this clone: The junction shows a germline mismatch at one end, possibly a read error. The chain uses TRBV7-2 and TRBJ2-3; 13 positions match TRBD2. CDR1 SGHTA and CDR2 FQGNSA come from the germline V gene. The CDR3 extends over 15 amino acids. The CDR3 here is CASSFRLAGGDAQYF. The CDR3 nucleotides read TGTGCCAGCAGCTTTCGACTAGCGGGGGGAGATGCGCAGTATTTT.

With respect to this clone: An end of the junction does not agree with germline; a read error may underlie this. Written as DNA, the CDR3 is TGTTCCAGCAGCTTAGCGGCAGGGGCCCTCCCTGGAAACACCATATATTTT. It translates to CSSSLAAGALPGNTIYF. The chain joins TRBV7-9 to TRBJ1-3; D might be TRBD1 (6 bases). The CDR3 extends over 17 amino acids. Germline CDR1 is SEHNR and CDR2 is FQNEAQ (reference sequence).

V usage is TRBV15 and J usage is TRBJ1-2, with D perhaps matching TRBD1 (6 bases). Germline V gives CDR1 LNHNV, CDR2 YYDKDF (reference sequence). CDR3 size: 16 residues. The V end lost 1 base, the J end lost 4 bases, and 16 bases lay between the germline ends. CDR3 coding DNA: TGTGCCACCAGCAGAGGAGGGGGAGAGTTGGTCTATGGCTACACCTTC. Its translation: CATSRGGGELVYGYTF. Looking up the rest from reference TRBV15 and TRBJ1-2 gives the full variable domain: DAMVIQNPRYQVTQFGKPVTLSCSQTLNHNVMYWYQQKSSQAPKLLFHYYDKDFNNEADTPDNFQSRRPNTSFCFLDIRSPGLGDTAMYLCATSRGGGELVYGYTFGSGTRLTVV.

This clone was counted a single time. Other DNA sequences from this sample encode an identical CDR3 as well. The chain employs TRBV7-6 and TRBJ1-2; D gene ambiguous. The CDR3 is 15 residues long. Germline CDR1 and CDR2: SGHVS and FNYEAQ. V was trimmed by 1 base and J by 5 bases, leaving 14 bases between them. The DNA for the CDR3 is TGTGCCAGCAGCTTAGACGCAGCGCTCGATTATGGCTACACCTTC. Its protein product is CASSLDAALDYGYTF.

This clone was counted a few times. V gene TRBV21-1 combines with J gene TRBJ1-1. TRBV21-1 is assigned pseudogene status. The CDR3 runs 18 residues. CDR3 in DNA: TGTGCCAGCAGCGCCACCGGGACTCCCTCCCCCATGAACACTGAAGCTTTCTTT. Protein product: CASSATGTPSPMNTEAFF.

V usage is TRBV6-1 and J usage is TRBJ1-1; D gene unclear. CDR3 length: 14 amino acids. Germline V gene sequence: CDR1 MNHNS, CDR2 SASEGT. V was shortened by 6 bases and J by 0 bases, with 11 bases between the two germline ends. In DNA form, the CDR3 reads TGTGCCAGCAGAGTACAGCTAATGAACACTGAAGCTTTCTTT. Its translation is CASRVQLMNTEAFF.

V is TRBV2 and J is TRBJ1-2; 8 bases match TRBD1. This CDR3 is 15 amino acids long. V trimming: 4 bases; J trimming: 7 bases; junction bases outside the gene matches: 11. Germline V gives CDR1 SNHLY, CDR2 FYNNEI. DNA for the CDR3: TGTGCCAGCAGTGTTCTAGGACAGGGAGAGGGTGGCTACACCTTC. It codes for CASSVLGQGEGGYTF. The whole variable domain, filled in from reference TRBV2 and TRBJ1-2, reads EPEVTQTPSHQVTQMGQEVILRCVPISNHLYFYWYRQILGQKVEFLVSFYNNEISEKSEIFDDQFSVERPDGSNFTLKIRSTKLEDSAMYFCASSVLGQGEGGYTFGSGTRLTVV.

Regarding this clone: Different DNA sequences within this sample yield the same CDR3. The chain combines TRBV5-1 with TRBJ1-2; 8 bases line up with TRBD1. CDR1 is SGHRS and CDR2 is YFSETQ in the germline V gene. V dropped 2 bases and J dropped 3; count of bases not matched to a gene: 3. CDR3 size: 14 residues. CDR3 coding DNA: TGCGCCAGCAGCTTAGGACAGGGCGACTATGGCTACACCTTC. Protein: CASSLGQGDYGYTF.

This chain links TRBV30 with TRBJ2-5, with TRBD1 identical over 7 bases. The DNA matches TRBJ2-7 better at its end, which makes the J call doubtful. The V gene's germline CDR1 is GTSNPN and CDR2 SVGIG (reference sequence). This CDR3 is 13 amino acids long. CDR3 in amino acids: CAWSKGGGYEQYF. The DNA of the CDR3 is TGTGCCTGGAGCAAAGGGGGCGGCTACGAGCAGTACTTC.

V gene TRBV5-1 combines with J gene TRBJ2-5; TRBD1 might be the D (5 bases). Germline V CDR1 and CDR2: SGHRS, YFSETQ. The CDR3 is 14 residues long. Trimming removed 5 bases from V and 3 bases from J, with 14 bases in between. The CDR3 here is CASRSSTAKETQYF. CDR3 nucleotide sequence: TGCGCCAGCAGATCCTCGACAGCCAAAGAGACCCAGTACTTC.

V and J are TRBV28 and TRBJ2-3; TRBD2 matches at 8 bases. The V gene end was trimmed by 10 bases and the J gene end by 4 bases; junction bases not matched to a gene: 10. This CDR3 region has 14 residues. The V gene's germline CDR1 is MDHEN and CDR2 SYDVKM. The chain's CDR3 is CATQPPAGADTQYF. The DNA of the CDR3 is TGTGCCACCCAACCCCCAGCGGGGGCAGATACGCAGTATTTT.

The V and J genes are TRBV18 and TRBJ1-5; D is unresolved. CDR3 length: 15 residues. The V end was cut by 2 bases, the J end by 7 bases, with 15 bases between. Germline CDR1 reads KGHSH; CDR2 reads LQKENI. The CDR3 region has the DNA TGTGCCAGCTCACCAGGGCTCGGTCGGGGACAGCCCCAGCATTTT. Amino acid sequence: CASSPGLGRGQPQHF.

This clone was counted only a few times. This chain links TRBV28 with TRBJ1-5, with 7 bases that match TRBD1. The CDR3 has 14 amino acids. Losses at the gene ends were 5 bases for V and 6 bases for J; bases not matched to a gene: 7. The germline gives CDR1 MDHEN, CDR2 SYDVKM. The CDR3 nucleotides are TGTGCCAGCAGTCCAGACAGGGCCCCTCAGCCCCAGCATTTT. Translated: CASSPDRAPQPQHF.

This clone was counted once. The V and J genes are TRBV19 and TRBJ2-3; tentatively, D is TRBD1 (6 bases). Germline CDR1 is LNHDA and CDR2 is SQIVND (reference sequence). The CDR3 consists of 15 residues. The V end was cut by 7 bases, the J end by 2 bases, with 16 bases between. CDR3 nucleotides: TGTGCCAGTAAAAGGACAGTTGCACTCACAGATACGCAGTATTTT. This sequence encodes CASKRTVALTDTQYF.

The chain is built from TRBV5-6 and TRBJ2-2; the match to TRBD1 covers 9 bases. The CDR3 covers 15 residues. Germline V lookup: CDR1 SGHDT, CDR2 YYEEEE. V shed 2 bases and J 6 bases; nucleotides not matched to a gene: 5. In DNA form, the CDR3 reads TGTGCCAGCAGCTTAACAGGGGGCGCCCCCGGGGAGCTGTTTTTT. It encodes CASSLTGGAPGELFF.

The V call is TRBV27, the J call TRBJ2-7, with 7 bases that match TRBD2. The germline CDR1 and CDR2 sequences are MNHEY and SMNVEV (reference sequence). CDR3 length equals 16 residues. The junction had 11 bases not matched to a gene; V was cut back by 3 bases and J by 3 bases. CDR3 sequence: CASSFRSGENLYEQYF. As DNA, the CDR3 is TGTGCCAGCAGTTTCCGGAGCGGGGAGAACCTCTACGAGCAGTACTTC.

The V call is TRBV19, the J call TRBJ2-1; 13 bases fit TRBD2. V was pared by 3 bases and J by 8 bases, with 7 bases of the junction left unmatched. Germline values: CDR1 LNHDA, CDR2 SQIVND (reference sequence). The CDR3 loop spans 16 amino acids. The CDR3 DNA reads TGTGCCAGTAGTATTTTGGGACTAGCGGGGAGGTATGAGCAGTTCTTC. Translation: CASSILGLAGRYEQFF.

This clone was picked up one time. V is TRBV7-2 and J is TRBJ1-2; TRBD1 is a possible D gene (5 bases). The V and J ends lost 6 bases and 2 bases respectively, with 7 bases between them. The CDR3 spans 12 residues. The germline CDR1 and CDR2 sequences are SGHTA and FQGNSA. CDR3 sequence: CASRAGNYGYTF. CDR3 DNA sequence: TGTGCCAGCAGGGCAGGGAACTATGGCTACACCTTC.

For the CDR3, the DNA is TGCGCCAGCAGCCAAGACTCCGGGACAGACTATGGCTACACCTTC. This translates into CASSQDSGTDYGYTF. The chain joins TRBV4-3 to TRBJ1-2, with 7 bases identical to TRBD1. Looked up from germline, CDR1 is LGHNA and CDR2 is YSLEER. This CDR3 is built from 15 residues. V was clipped by 0 bases and J by 3 bases; unmatched bases: 4.

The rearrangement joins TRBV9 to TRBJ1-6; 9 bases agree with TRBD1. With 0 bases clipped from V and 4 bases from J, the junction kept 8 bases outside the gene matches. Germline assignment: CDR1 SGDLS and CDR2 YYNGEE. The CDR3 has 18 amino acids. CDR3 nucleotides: TGTGCCAGCAGCGTAGAGGATGGGACAGGGCGATATAATTCACCCCTCCACTTT. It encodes CASSVEDGTGRYNSPLHF. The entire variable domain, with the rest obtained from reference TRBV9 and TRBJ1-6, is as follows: DSGVTQTPKHLITATGQRVTLRCSPRSGDLSVYWYQQSLDQGLQFLIQYYNGEERAKGNILERFSAQQFPDLHSELNLSSLELGDSALYFCASSVEDGTGRYNSPLHFGNGTRLTVT.